This entry lists 20 T cell receptor beta chains sequenced from one sample in a study of tumor and adjacent non-tumor tissue in lung cancer. Three rounds of nested PCR, following a modified ARM-PCR protocol, produced the TCRbeta library. Each CDR3 protein gets one entry after TCRdb re-called the multiplex PCR reads with MiXCR. The table includes some 66,000 distinct CDR3 sequences, about 61% detected once. This sample's RNA came from whole unsorted tissue. This non-tumor lung sample came from over 3 cm beyond the tumor edge. Sequencing was carried out using distant non-tumor lung tissue. Source of these receptors: a man in his 70s with non-small cell lung cancer.

Concerning this clonotype: Since a much larger clone is just one base distant, this may be a read error. The chain is built from TRBV6-2 or TRBV6-3 and TRBJ2-6, with a tentative D call TRBD2 (5 bases). This CDR3 spans 18 amino acids. Germline V gene sequence: CDR1 MNHEY, CDR2 SVGEGT. The CDR3 DNA reads TGTGCCAGCAGTTACTCGTCGGGGAGACCCTCTGGGGTCAACGTCCTGACTTTC. Translated, it gives CASSYSSGRPSGVNVLTF.

As regards this clonotype: The conserved final phenylalanine or tryptophan is absent from the CDR3, which likely points to a read error. The V call is TRBV11-2, the J call TRBJ1-1; D is unclear. Germline CDR1 is SGHAT and CDR2 is FQNNGV. CDR3 length equals 14 residues. The CDR3 is CANSLDAGITEAFL. In nucleotides, the CDR3 is TGTGCCAACAGCTTAGATGCGGGAATCACTGAAGCTTTCTTA.

This chain connects TRBV20-1 to TRBJ2-1; D is possibly TRBD1 (6 bases). The CDR3 loop spans 14 amino acids. Deletions cut 1 base from V and 6 bases from J, with 13 bases between. Germline values: CDR1 DFQATT, CDR2 SNEGSKA (reference sequence). The CDR3 DNA follows: TGCAGTGCTAGAGGACAGGCCTCTCCCAATGAGCAGTTCTTC. Protein: CSARGQASPNEQFF.

This clonotype appeared many times. The chain combines TRBV6-6 with TRBJ1-6; D possibly corresponds to TRBD1 (6 bases). Germline CDR1 MNHNY, CDR2 SVGAGI (reference sequence). Trimming left V 0 bases short and J 7 bases short, with 16 bases between. The CDR3 totals 17 residues. CDR3: CASSYSGGAPHNSPLHF. CDR3 sequence (DNA): TGTGCCAGCAGTTACTCCGGGGGCGCCCCCCACAATTCACCCCTCCACTTT.

The rearrangement joins TRBV29-1 to TRBJ1-2; perhaps TRBD1 as D (5 bases). Trimming cost V 4 bases and J 7 bases, with 13 bases left between them. The germline CDR1 and CDR2 sequences are SQVTM and ANQGSEA. CDR3 length: 12 amino acids. CDR3 sequence (DNA): TGCAGCGTTGGGGCAGGGTTTTCTGGCTACACCTTC. Its protein is CSVGAGFSGYTF.

Judged by abundance, this clonotype is medium-sized. The chain recombines TRBV14 with TRBJ1-6, with D unclear. Germline V gene data show CDR1 as SGHDN and CDR2 as FVKESK. CDR3 length: 14 amino acids. V lost 1 base, J lost 10 bases, and 11 bases lay in between. DNA for the CDR3: TGTGCCAGCAGCCAAGCCCTCAGGAGATCACCCCTCCACTTT. Translation: CASSQALRRSPLHF. The variable domain in full, with the rest retrieved from reference TRBV14 and TRBJ1-6, is EAGVTQFPSHSVIEKGQTVTLRCDPISGHDNLYWYRRVMGKEIKFLLHFVKESKQDESGMPNNRFLAERTGGTYSTLKVQPAELEDSGVYFCASSQALRRSPLHFGNGTRLTVT.

Comments on this clonotype: One end of the junction fails to match germline, which may point to a read error. The V call is TRBV11-2, the J call TRBJ2-1; D ambiguous. The germline V gene has CDR1 SGHAT and CDR2 FQNNGV. CDR3 size: 15 residues. The CDR3 region is CASSPLGRTYNEQFF. CDR3 coding DNA: TGTGCCAGCTCCCCCCTAGGGCGGACCTACAATGAGCAGTTTTTC.

Points on this clonotype: One base away lies a much larger clone, so this may be a sequencing read error. The V gene is TRBV2, the J gene TRBJ2-5; D perhaps matches TRBD2 (7 bases). This CDR3 is 14 amino acids long. Germline V gene sequence: CDR1 SNHLY, CDR2 FYNNEI. V was clipped by 6 bases and J by 4 bases, with 15 bases between them. The DNA for the CDR3 is TGTGCCAGCAGCGTGGAGGGAGGGGGAGAGACCCAGTACTTC. The encoded protein is CASSVEGGGETQYF.

As to this clonotype: A read error may produce the germline difference seen at one junction end. The rearrangement links TRBV11-1 to TRBJ2-2; 15 nucleotides align to TRBD2. Germline values: CDR1 SGHAT, CDR2 FQDESV (reference sequence). The CDR3 contains 18 residues. The CDR3 protein is CASNSGLAGGRSAGELSF. In DNA form, the CDR3 reads TGTGCCAGCAACTCGGGACTAGCGGGGGGCAGATCCGCCGGGGAGCTGTCTTTT.

A word on this clonotype: A read error may be the cause here, since a much bigger clone is one base away. DNA for the CDR3: TGTGCCGGCAGTCGGAACATTCAGTACTTC. This gives the protein CAGSRNIQYF. The chain couples TRBV28 to TRBJ2-4; D is undetermined. Germline CDR1 MDHEN, CDR2 SYDVKM. The CDR3 is 10 residues long. Full variable domain (outside the CDR3, taken from reference TRBV28 and TRBJ2-4): DVKVTQSSRYLVKRTGEKVFLECVQDMDHENMFWYRQDPGLGLRLIYFSYDVKMKEKGDIPEGYSVSREKKERFSLILESASTNQTSMYLCAGSRNIQYFGAGTRLSVL.

This clonotype is categorized as large (0.1 to 1%). The chain is built from TRBV6-5 and TRBJ2-5; no reliable D call. The CDR3 extends over 13 amino acids. Trimming left V 2 bases short and J 7 bases short, with 11 bases between. Germline V gene data show CDR1 as MNHEY and CDR2 as SVGAGI. CDR3 loop: CASSYGVTGTQYF. CDR3 nucleotide sequence: TGTGCCAGCAGTTACGGCGTGACGGGGACCCAGTACTTC.

The V and J genes are TRBV10-2 and TRBJ1-2; D is unresolved. CDR1 WSHSY and CDR2 SAAADI come from the germline V gene. The CDR3 loop spans 15 amino acids. V was pared by 8 bases and J by 8 bases, with 24 bases between. CDR3 DNA: TGCGCCAGCGTTGGAGCCCCCTTTGAGGCACCAGGCTACACCTTC. Its translation is CASVGAPFEAPGYTF.

There are many counts of this clonotype. The V and J genes are TRBV5-4 and TRBJ1-5; D not resolved. The CDR3 spans 17 residues. The V end lost 4 bases, the J end lost 0 bases, and 17 bases lay between the germline ends. In germline, CDR1 is SGHNT, CDR2 YYREEE (reference sequence). The CDR3 sequence is CASSPRRAFYSNQPQHF. The CDR3, as DNA: TGTGCCAGCAGCCCCAGGAGAGCCTTTTATAGCAATCAGCCCCAGCATTTT.

Note on this clonotype: Being one base from a much bigger clone, this may be a read error. The CDR3 end shows no conserved phenylalanine or tryptophan, and so a read error is likely. The rearrangement uses TRBV29-1 and TRBJ2-1; the D is unclear. The germline gives CDR1 SQVTM, CDR2 ANQGSEA. With 3 bases removed from V and 8 bases from J, the gap between germline ends came to 8 bases. The CDR3 covers 11 residues. The CDR3 reads CSVDSGDEQFL. In DNA, the CDR3 is TGCAGCGTTGACAGTGGGGATGAGCAGTTCCTC.

This clonotype showed up just once. The chain recombines TRBV11-2 with TRBJ2-2; D unclear. This CDR3 region has 13 residues. Germline V gene lookup returns CDR1 SGHAT and CDR2 FQNNGV. Trimming pared 8 bases from V and 3 bases from J, leaving 10 bases between. Here the CDR3 reads CASVTTDTGELFF. CDR3 nucleotides: TGTGCCAGCGTGACCACTGACACCGGGGAGCTGTTTTTT.

The J gene is TRBJ2-2, the V gene TRBV12-3 or TRBV12-4, with 10 nucleotides matching TRBD1. The V and J ends lost 7 bases and 5 bases, in that order; junction bases with no gene match: 4. The CDR3 has 14 amino acids. The CDR3 coding sequence is TGTGCCAGCAATTGGACAGGGGGTACCGGGGAGCTGTTTTTT. Amino acids: CASNWTGGTGELFF.

This clonotype has more than one count but fewer than ten. This could be a read error, since a much larger clone is one nucleotide away. The chain recombines TRBV12-3 or TRBV12-4 with TRBJ1-6; D is perhaps TRBD1 (5 bases). The V and J ends lost 2 bases and 11 bases respectively, with 13 bases between them. CDR3 length equals 14 residues. This CDR3 is CASSLQGGNPPLHF. CDR3 sequence (DNA): TGTGCCAGCAGTTTACAGGGAGGGAATCCACCCCTCCACTTT.

Details on this clonotype: This may arise from a read error, as a much more abundant clone is one base away. This rearrangement joins TRBV7-9 to TRBJ1-2; possibly TRBD1 for D (5 bases). The germline CDR1 and CDR2 sequences are SEHNR and FQNEAQ (reference sequence). CDR3 length equals 13 residues. This CDR3 is CGSAASAGSGYTF. CDR3 coding DNA: TGTGGCAGCGCAGCTAGTGCAGGGAGTGGCTACACCTTC.

A remark on this clonotype: One junction end does not reproduce the germline sequence, and a read error may be involved. V and J are TRBV11-2 and TRBJ2-2; 7 bases are shared with TRBD1. This CDR3 comprises 16 residues. CDR1 is SGHAT, CDR2 FQNNGV, per germline. CDR3 sequence: CASSPQGTLFVGELFF. CDR3 nucleotide sequence: TGTGCCAGCAGCCCACAGGGGACGTTGTTCGTCGGGGAGCTCTTCTTT.

This clonotype was counted many times. J is TRBJ2-5 and V is TRBV4-1; D not resolved. Germline V gene sequence: CDR1 MGHRA, CDR2 YSYEKL. Trimming took 3 bases from V and 0 from J, leaving 8 bases between them. The CDR3 is made up of 14 amino acids. The CDR3 bases are TGCGCCAGCAGCCAGGCACTGTACCAAGAGACCCAGTACTTC. Amino acid sequence: CASSQALYQETQYF.